The rows below give T cell receptor beta chains drawn from one sample of a study of Tregs in tolerant kidney transplant recipients. Assay: immunoSEQ multiplex PCR; the TCRdb copy retains only in-frame clones and omits some. The sample yields fewer than 70,000 clones, 83% seen once. The sequencing input was CD4+ T cells from blood. The receptors come from a human donor in good health. CDR3s include the opening cysteine and the closing phenylalanine or tryptophan. A D gene is named only where the DNA matches it firmly. Size is omitted from some rows. Given values are once, few, many or a class for expanded clones.

CDR3 DNA: TGTGCCAGCAGTTACGGAGGGACAGGGAGAGAGACCCAGTACTTC
CDR3 protein: CASSYGGTGRETQYF
clone size: .
V gene: TRBV6-5
J gene: TRBJ2-5
D gene: TRBD1

CDR3 DNA: TGTGCTAGTGGTTTAGGGGCAGGCGATGGGGAGACCCAGTACTTC
CDR3 protein: CASGLGAGDGETQYF
clone size: .
V gene: TRBV12-5
J gene: TRBJ2-5
D gene: .

CDR3 DNA: TGTGCCAGCTCACCATCGTCCGGGAATAATTCACCCCTCCACTTT
CDR3 protein: CASSPSSGNNSPLHF
clone size: .
V gene: TRBV18
J gene: TRBJ1-6
D gene: .

CDR3 DNA: TGTGCCAGCAGTTTACGGGTGAACACCGGGGAGCTGTTTTTT
CDR3 protein: CASSLRVNTGELFF
clone size: .
V gene: TRBV27
J gene: TRBJ2-2
D gene: .

CDR3 DNA: TGCGCCAGCAGCCAAGAGGTTAGCGGGATAGGTGAGCAGTTCTTC
CDR3 protein: CASSQEVSGIGEQFF
clone size: .
V gene: TRBV4-3
J gene: TRBJ2-1
D gene: TRBD2

CDR3 DNA: TGTGCCAGCAGCTTAGCTGGTCGCGGACTAAACACCGGGGAGCTGTTTTTT
CDR3 protein: CASSLAGRGLNTGELFF
clone size: .
V gene: TRBV7-9
J gene: TRBJ2-2
D gene: .

CDR3 DNA: TGTGCCAGCAGTGAAGGCGGTGGCCCAGATACGCAGTATTTT
CDR3 protein: CASSEGGGPDTQYF
clone size: .
V gene: TRBV6-1
J gene: TRBJ2-3
D gene: .

CDR3 DNA: TGTGCCAGCGGACGGGGGGACAGGGAAAAAAACATTCAGTACTTC
CDR3 protein: CASGRGDREKNIQYF
clone size: .
V gene: TRBV6-5
J gene: TRBJ2-4
D gene: TRBD1

CDR3 DNA: TGTGCCAGCAGTTACCTAGGAGGGCAAGGGGCTGAAGCTTTCTTT
CDR3 protein: CASSYLGGQGAEAFF
clone size: few
V gene: TRBV6-7
J gene: TRBJ1-1
D gene: .

CDR3 DNA: TGCGCCAGCAGTGGGGGGGAGCCGGGGGGCCCTCGGAATGAGCAGTTCTTC
CDR3 protein: CASSGGEPGGPRNEQFF
clone size: .
V gene: TRBV10-2
J gene: TRBJ2-1
D gene: .

CDR3 DNA: TGCGCCAGCAGCCAAGAAGGGCTAGCGAGGGGCAATGAGCAGTTCTTC
CDR3 protein: CASSQEGLARGNEQFF
clone size: .
V gene: TRBV4-1
J gene: TRBJ2-1
D gene: .

CDR3 DNA: TGTGCCAGTAGACCGACAGGGGGTGATGGCTACACCTTC
CDR3 protein: CASRPTGGDGYTF
clone size: .
V gene: TRBV19
J gene: TRBJ1-2
D gene: TRBD1

CDR3 DNA: TGTGCCAGCAGTTTGGACCCGGGGGGCCGTGCAGATACGCAGTATTTT
CDR3 protein: CASSLDPGGRADTQYF
clone size: .
V gene: TRBV6-5
J gene: TRBJ2-3
D gene: .

CDR3 DNA: TGTGCCAGCAGCTCCCCGGGGTCGGAAACAGGCTCCTTTTTGGGAGAGCAGTTCTTC
CDR3 protein: CASSSPGSETGSFLGEQFF
clone size: .
V gene: TRBV7-9
J gene: TRBJ2-1
D gene: .

CDR3 DNA: TGTGCCAGCAGGGCTGGGGCTAGGCGAGGAAACACCATATATTTT
CDR3 protein: CASRAGARRGNTIYF
clone size: once
V gene: TRBV14
J gene: TRBJ1-3
D gene: .

CDR3 DNA: TGTGCCAGCAGTAACCTAAGGGCCGATGAGCAGTTCTTC
CDR3 protein: CASSNLRADEQFF
clone size: .
V gene: TRBV27
J gene: TRBJ2-1
D gene: .

CDR3 DNA: TGTGCCTGGAGTGCCGGCAGCAGTGGGTGGGGTGAAAAACTGTTTTTT
CDR3 protein: CAWSAGSSGWGEKLFF
clone size: .
V gene: TRBV30
J gene: TRBJ1-4
D gene: .

CDR3 DNA: TGTGCCAGCAGCCGGACGCCGGGTAACACTGAAGCTTTCTTT
CDR3 protein: CASSRTPGNTEAFF
clone size: .
V gene: TRBV6-5
J gene: TRBJ1-1
D gene: .

CDR3 DNA: TGTGCCAGCATGACGGGAACGGTGGGATCACCCCTCCACTTT
CDR3 protein: CASMTGTVGSPLHF
clone size: .
V gene: TRBV6-1
J gene: TRBJ1-6
D gene: .

CDR3 DNA: TGTGCCAGCGGGGGACGTTCCGCGGGCTATGGCTACACCTTC
CDR3 protein: CASGGRSAGYGYTF
clone size: .
V gene: TRBV6-6
J gene: TRBJ1-2
D gene: .

CDR3 DNA: TGTGCCAGCAGCTCAGGGAGGGAAACCGGGGAGCTGTTTTTT
CDR3 protein: CASSSGRETGELFF
clone size: .
V gene: TRBV7-3
J gene: TRBJ2-2
D gene: TRBD2

CDR3 DNA: TGTGCCAGCTCACCGGGACTAGCGGGGGCCCGTTTCTCCTACGAGCAGTACTTC
CDR3 protein: CASSPGLAGARFSYEQYF
clone size: .
V gene: TRBV18
J gene: TRBJ2-7
D gene: TRBD2

CDR3 DNA: TGTGCCAGCAGTGGACTAGCGGGGATTCTGGGTACGCAGTATTTT
CDR3 protein: CASSGLAGILGTQYF
clone size: .
V gene: TRBV6-1
J gene: TRBJ2-3
D gene: TRBD2

CDR3 DNA: TGTGCCAGCAGTGCAAGTTCGACAGGCAACTACGAGCAGTACTTC
CDR3 protein: CASSASSTGNYEQYF
clone size: .
V gene: TRBV6-5
J gene: TRBJ2-7
D gene: .

CDR3 DNA: TGTGCCAGCTCACCGCCCAGTAGGTTCACCGGGGAGCTGTTTTTT
CDR3 protein: CASSPPSRFTGELFF
clone size: .
V gene: TRBV18
J gene: TRBJ2-2
D gene: .

CDR3 DNA: TGTGCCAGCAGCTTCTACGGGGAGGAGACCCAGTACTTC
CDR3 protein: CASSFYGEETQYF
clone size: .
V gene: TRBV7-9
J gene: TRBJ2-5
D gene: .

CDR3 DNA: TGTGCCAGCAGTGAGTGGGGAGGCACTGAAGCTTTCTTT
CDR3 protein: CASSEWGGTEAFF
clone size: .
V gene: TRBV6-1
J gene: TRBJ1-1
D gene: .

CDR3 DNA: TGCGCCAGCAGCCCGGAGAGCTACAGGGGCTTAAATCAGCCCCAGCATTTT
CDR3 protein: CASSPESYRGLNQPQHF
clone size: .
V gene: TRBV4-1
J gene: TRBJ1-5
D gene: TRBD1

CDR3 DNA: TGTGCCAGTAGTCTCCAGGGCTACGAGCAGTACTTC
CDR3 protein: CASSLQGYEQYF
clone size: .
V gene: TRBV19
J gene: TRBJ2-7
D gene: .

CDR3 DNA: TGTGCCAGCAGCACCGCCGGGGGGGTATCCTACGAGCAGTACTTC
CDR3 protein: CASSTAGGVSYEQYF
clone size: .
V gene: TRBV5-4
J gene: TRBJ2-7
D gene: TRBD2

CDR3 DNA: TGTGCCAGCAGTTTATCTAGCGGGAGGGCCGAAGATACGCAGTATTTT
CDR3 protein: CASSLSSGRAEDTQYF
clone size: .
V gene: TRBV27
J gene: TRBJ2-3
D gene: TRBD2